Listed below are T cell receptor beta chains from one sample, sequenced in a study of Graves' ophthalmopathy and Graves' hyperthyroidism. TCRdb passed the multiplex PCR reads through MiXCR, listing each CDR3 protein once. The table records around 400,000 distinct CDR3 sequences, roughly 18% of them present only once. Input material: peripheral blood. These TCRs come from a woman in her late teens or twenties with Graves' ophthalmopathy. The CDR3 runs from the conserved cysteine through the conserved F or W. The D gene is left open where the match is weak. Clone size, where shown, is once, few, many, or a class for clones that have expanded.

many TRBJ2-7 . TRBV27 CASSLWGGRGLEVYEQYF TGTGCCAGCAGTTTATGGGGGGGCAGGGGCCTCGAAGTCTACGAGCAGTACTTC
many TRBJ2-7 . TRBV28 CASSSPLYEQYF TGTGCCAGCAGTTCCCCTTTGTACGAGCAGTACTTC
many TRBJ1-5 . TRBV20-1 CSAPQRGGQPQHF TGCAGTGCCCCCCAACGGGGGGGTCAGCCCCAGCATTTT
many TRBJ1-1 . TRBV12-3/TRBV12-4 CASSLYTLNTEAFF TGTGCCAGCAGTTTGTACACCTTGAACACTGAAGCTTTCTTT
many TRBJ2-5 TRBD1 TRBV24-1 CATSDPDRFQETQYF TGTGCCACCAGTGACCCGGACAGGTTCCAAGAGACCCAGTACTTC
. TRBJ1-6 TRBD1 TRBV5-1 CASSFSGTGAPRNSPLHF TGCGCCAGCAGCTTCTCCGGGACAGGGGCCCCCCGGAATTCACCCCTCCACTTT
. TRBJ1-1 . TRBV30 CAWSVPGQYTEAFF TGTGCCTGGAGTGTACCAGGGCAGTACACTGAAGCTTTCTTT
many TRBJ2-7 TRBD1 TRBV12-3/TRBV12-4 CASSSDRAHSYEQYF TGTGCCAGCAGTTCGGACAGGGCCCACTCCTACGAGCAGTACTTC
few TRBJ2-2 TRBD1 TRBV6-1 CASLLRGPGAGELFF TGTGCCAGCCTCCTGAGGGGGCCAGGGGCCGGGGAGCTGTTTTTT
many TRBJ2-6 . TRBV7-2 CASSPHLPGANVLTF TGTGCCAGCAGCCCCCACCTCCCTGGGGCCAACGTCCTGACTTTC